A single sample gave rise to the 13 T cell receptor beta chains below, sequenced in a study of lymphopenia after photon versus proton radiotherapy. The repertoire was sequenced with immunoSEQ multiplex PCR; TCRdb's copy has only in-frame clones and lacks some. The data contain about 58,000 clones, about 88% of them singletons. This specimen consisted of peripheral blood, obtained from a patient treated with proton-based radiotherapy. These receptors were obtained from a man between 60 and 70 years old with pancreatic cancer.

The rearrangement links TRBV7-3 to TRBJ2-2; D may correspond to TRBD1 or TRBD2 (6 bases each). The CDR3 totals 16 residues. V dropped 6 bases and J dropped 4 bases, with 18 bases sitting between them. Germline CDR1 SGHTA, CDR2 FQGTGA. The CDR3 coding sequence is TGTGCCAGCAGACTTAGCGGTCAGGGGTTCACCGGGGAGCTGTTTTTT. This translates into CASRLSGQGFTGELFF.

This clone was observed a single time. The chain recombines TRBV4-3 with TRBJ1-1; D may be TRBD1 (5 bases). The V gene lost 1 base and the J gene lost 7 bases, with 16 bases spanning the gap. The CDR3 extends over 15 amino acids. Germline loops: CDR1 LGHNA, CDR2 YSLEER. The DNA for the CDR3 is TGCGCCAGCAGCCAAGTCTACCCCGGGGCGGTTGAAGCTTTCTTT. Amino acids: CASSQVYPGAVEAFF.

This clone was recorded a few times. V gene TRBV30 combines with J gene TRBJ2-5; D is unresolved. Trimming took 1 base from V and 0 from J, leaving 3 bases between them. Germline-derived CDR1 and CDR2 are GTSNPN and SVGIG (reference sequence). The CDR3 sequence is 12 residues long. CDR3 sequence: CAWSANQETQYF. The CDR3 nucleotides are TGTGCCTGGAGTGCAAACCAAGAGACCCAGTACTTC.

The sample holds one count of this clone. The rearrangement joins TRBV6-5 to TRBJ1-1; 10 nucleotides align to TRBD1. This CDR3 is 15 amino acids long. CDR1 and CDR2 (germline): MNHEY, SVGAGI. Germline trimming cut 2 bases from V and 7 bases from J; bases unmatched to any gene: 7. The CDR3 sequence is CASSYSPRTGGEAFF. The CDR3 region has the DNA TGTGCCAGCAGTTACAGCCCGAGGACAGGGGGTGAAGCTTTCTTT.

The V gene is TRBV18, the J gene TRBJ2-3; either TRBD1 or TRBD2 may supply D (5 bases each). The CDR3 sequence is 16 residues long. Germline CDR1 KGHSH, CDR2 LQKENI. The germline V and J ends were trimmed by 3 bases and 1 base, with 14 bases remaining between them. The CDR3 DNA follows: TGTGCCAGCTCACCTTTCAGGGTGGGGGGCACAGATACGCAGTATTTT. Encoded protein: CASSPFRVGGTDTQYF. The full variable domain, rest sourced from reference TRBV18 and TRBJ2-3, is NAGVMQNPRHLVRRRGQEARLRCSPMKGHSHVYWYRQLPEEGLKFMVYLQKENIIDESGMPKERFSAEFPKEGPSILRIQQVVRGDSAAYFCASSPFRVGGTDTQYFGPGTRLTVL.

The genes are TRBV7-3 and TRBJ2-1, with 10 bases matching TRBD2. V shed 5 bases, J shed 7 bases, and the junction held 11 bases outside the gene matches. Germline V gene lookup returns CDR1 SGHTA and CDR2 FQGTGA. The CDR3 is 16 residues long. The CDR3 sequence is CASSPTGAGGKNEQFF. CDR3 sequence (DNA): TGTGCCAGCAGCCCAACGGGAGCGGGAGGGAAGAATGAGCAGTTCTTC.

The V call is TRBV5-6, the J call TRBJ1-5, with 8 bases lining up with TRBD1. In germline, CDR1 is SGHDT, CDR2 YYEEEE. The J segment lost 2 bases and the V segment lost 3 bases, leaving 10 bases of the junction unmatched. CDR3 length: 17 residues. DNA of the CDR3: TGTGCCAGCAGCTCCCAGCAGGGGGCCGTGGGCAATCAGCCCCAGCATTTT. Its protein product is CASSSQQGAVGNQPQHF.

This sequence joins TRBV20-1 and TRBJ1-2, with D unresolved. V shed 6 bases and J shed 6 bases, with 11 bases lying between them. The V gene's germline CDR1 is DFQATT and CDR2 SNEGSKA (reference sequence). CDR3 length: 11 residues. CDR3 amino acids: CSAFGIDGYTF. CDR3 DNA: TGCAGTGCATTCGGGATCGATGGCTACACCTTC.

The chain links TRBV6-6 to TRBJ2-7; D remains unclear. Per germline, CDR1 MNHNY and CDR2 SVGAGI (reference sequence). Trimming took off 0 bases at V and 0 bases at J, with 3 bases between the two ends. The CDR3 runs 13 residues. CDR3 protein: CASSYSSSYEQYF. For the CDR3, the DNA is TGTGCCAGCAGTTACTCTTCCTCCTACGAGCAGTACTTC.

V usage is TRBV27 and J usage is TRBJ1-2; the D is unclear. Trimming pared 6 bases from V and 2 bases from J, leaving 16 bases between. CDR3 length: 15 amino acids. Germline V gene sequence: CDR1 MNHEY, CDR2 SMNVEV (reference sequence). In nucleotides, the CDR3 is TGTGCCAGCAGGTCCCGGCCTGGGCAAAACTATGGCTACACCTTC. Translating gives CASRSRPGQNYGYTF.

This CDR3 is CASRRTGVVQPQHF. Written as DNA, the CDR3 is TGTGCCAGCAGGCGGACAGGGGTGGTTCAGCCCCAGCATTTT. The rearrangement joins TRBV28 to TRBJ1-5, with 9 bases lining up with TRBD1. The V segment lost 6 bases and the J segment 6 bases; nucleotides outside the gene matches: 6. CDR1 MDHEN and CDR2 SYDVKM come from the germline V gene. The CDR3 loop spans 14 amino acids.

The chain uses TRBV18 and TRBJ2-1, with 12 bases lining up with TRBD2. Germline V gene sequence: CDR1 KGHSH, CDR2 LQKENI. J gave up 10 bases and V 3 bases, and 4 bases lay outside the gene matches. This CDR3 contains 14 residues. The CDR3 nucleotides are TGTGCCAGCTCACCGGGACTAGCGGGTCAGGAGCAGTTCTTC. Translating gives CASSPGLAGQEQFF.

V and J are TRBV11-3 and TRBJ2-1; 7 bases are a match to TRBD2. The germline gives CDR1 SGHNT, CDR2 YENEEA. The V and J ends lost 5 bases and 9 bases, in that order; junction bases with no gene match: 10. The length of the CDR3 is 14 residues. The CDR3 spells CASSPRTRAFEQFF. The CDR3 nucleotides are TGTGCCAGCAGCCCCCGGACTAGAGCGTTTGAGCAGTTCTTC.